These T cell receptor beta chains were read from a single sample in a study of cytomegalovirus exposure and HLA in healthy donors. Sequencing used immunoSEQ multiplex PCR; TCRdb keeps in-frame clones, though not all of them. The table includes nearly 200,000 clones, around 84% detected once. Sequenced material: PBMCs. These receptors were taken from a woman under 40 in good health and CMV-seropositive. Each CDR3 is given with its conserved first and last residue. A D gene is named only where the DNA matches it firmly. For some rows the clone size is stated as once, few or many, or as a class when expanded; others skip it.

- TRBJ1-1 few TRBV9 TGTGCCAGCAGCGTAATGCCAGGGAACACTGAAGCTTTCTTT CASSVMPGNTEAFF
- TRBJ1-1 few TRBV18 TGTGCCAGCTCATCTCAAACCGGGAGCAACACTGAAGCTTTCTTT CASSSQTGSNTEAFF
TRBD2 TRBJ2-7 - TRBV19 TGTGCCAGTACGAGGGGACTAGCGGGAGACGAGCAGTACTTC CASTRGLAGDEQYF
- TRBJ2-2 once TRBV9 TGTGCCAGCAGCGGTACAGGGATTGCCGGGGAGCTGTTTTTT CASSGTGIAGELFF
TRBD1 TRBJ1-2 - TRBV5-4 TGTGCCAGCAGCCGAACCAAGGGGACAGCAGCTAACTATGGCTACACCTTC CASSRTKGTAANYGYTF
- TRBJ1-5 - TRBV6-5 TGTGCCAGCAGTTACTCCCAGGGCGTTCAGCCCCAGCATTTT CASSYSQGVQPQHF
TRBD1 TRBJ2-7 - TRBV5-6 TGTGCCAGCATGAAGGGGGCGATAAGCGAGCAGTACTTC CASMKGAISEQYF
TRBD1 TRBJ1-2 once TRBV28 TGTGCCAGCAGTATCCAGGGGGCGGCCTATGGCTACACCTTC CASSIQGAAYGYTF
TRBD2 TRBJ2-4 - TRBV4-2 TGTGCCAGCAGCCAAGCGACTAGCGGGAGGAGGGCCAAAAACATTCAGTACTTC CASSQATSGRRAKNIQYF
TRBD1 TRBJ1-1 - TRBV7-2 TGTGCCAGCAGCTTAGTGGGCCCAGGGGGGACTGAAGCTTTCTTT CASSLVGPGGTEAFF
TRBD1 TRBJ1-2 - TRBV28 TGTGCCATTACAGGGGGGAACGGCTACACCTTC CAITGGNGYTF
- TRBJ2-7 - TRBV5-8 TGTGCCAGCAGCTTGACGGACAGACCTTCCTACGAGCAGTACTTC CASSLTDRPSYEQYF
- TRBJ2-5 - TRBV13 TGTGCCAGCAGCTTAGGAGGGGGTACCGATCAAGAGACCCAGTACTTC CASSLGGGTDQETQYF
TRBD1 TRBJ1-2 - TRBV5-1 TGCGCCAGCAGCTCTGGACAGGGAGATGGCTACACCTTC CASSSGQGDGYTF
- TRBJ1-2 - TRBV29-1 TGCAGCGTTTCTGGCAGCGCCGGGTCAGGCTACACCTTC CSVSGSAGSGYTF
- TRBJ1-1 - TRBV2 TGTGCCAGCAGTGAAGCGGGGGGACGGATCACTGAAGCTTTCTTT CASSEAGGRITEAFF
TRBD2 TRBJ2-1 - TRBV6-1 TGTGCCAGCAGAGATAGCGGGGGAGCCTACAATGAGCAGTTCTTC CASRDSGGAYNEQFF
TRBD2 TRBJ2-1 - TRBV29-1 TGCAGCGTTTCCTCTCCGGGACTAGCGGGAAAGGGACCGTACAATGAGCAGTTCTTC CSVSSPGLAGKGPYNEQFF
- TRBJ1-2 - TRBV20-1 TGCGCAGGTACCTCTAACTATGGCTACACCTTC CAGTSNYGYTF
TRBD1 TRBJ2-7 - TRBV10-3 TGTGCCATCAGTGCGTTAGGGGCAGGGGGCTCCTACGAGCAGTACTTC CAISALGAGGSYEQYF
TRBD1 TRBJ1-5 few TRBV2 TGTGCCAGCGAAATTTTTCCGACAGGGGGATTGCCCCAGCATTTT CASEIFPTGGLPQHF
TRBD1 TRBJ2-7 - TRBV6-1 TGTGCCAGCAGTAGGACAGGGGTTATTTCAAACGAGCAGTACTTC CASSRTGVISNEQYF
TRBD2 TRBJ2-3 - TRBV5-1 TGCGCCAGCAGCTTCAAGCGGGAGAGAAGGGATACGCAGTATTTT CASSFKRERRDTQYF
- TRBJ1-1 - TRBV5-6 TGTGCCAGCAGCTTGGTCGGCCGTCCGGGTCCGTCGGCTGAAGCTTTCTTT CASSLVGRPGPSAEAFF
TRBD2 TRBJ2-1 - TRBV28 TGTGCCAGCAGTTGGGGGGGTGCGGGAGGTCCCTACAATGAGCAGTTCTTC CASSWGGAGGPYNEQFF
- TRBJ1-2 - TRBV11-2 TGTGCCAGCAGCTTAACGACAGCCTCTAACTATGGCTACACCTTC CASSLTTASNYGYTF
TRBD2 TRBJ2-5 - TRBV30 TGTGCCTGGGGGATCCAAGCGGGAGGGGAGACCCAGTACTTC CAWGIQAGGETQYF
TRBD1 TRBJ2-1 - TRBV25-1 TGTGCCAGCAGTGAGGCAGGGGGATCCCACAATGAGCAGTTCTTC CASSEAGGSHNEQFF
- TRBJ1-3 - TRBV30 TGTGCCTGGAGCACCACAGGGACGCGCGGAAACACCATATATTTT CAWSTTGTRGNTIYF